A selection of T cell receptor beta chains follows, all from one sample in a study of OX40 agonist ivuxolimab in advanced cancers. Only in-frame clones appear in the TCRdb table, and some are missing; sequencing was by immunoSEQ multiplex PCR. Of approximately 120,000 clones listed, around 90% are singletons. The sample in question was CD4+ or CD8+ T cells sorted from blood, obtained in a trial of the OX40 agonist ivuxolimab. These receptors all come from an adult with an advanced solid tumor such as melanoma, head and neck, liver or kidney cancer. The CDR3 runs from the conserved cysteine through the conserved F or W. Each record gives: CDR3 length, J gene, clone size, V gene, D gene, CDR3 protein, CDR3 DNA. D genes are given only for firm matches. Rows may omit the clone size; those that give it use once, few, many or a size class.

14,TRBJ1-2,-,TRBV19,TRBD1,CASLPRDRIYGYTF,TGTGCCAGCCTACCCCGGGACAGGATCTATGGCTACACCTTC
13,TRBJ2-2,-,TRBV28,-,CASSFIGPGELFF,TGTGCCAGCAGTTTCATAGGACCTGGGGAGCTGTTTTTT
16,TRBJ2-2,once,TRBV6-1,-,CASSAEGAPNTGELFF,TGTGCCAGCAGTGCGGAGGGGGCCCCAAACACCGGGGAGCTGTTTTTT
12,TRBJ2-1,-,TRBV7-9,-,CASSFGSNEQFF,TGTGCCAGCAGCTTCGGGTCCAATGAGCAGTTCTTC
14,TRBJ1-2,-,TRBV4-2,-,CASSQDLERYGYTF,TGTGCCAGCAGCCAAGATCTGGAAAGGTATGGCTACACCTTC
14,TRBJ1-2,-,TRBV6-1,TRBD1,CASSAGQGEKGYTF,TGTGCCAGCAGTGCGGGACAGGGAGAGAAGGGCTACACCTTC
14,TRBJ1-5,-,TRBV6-6,TRBD1,CASSTDRGRVPQHF,TGTGCCAGCAGCACCGACAGGGGCCGGGTGCCCCAGCATTTT
16,TRBJ1-5,-,TRBV2,TRBD1,CASSEMGTGGGQPQHF,TGTGCCAGCAGTGAAATGGGGACAGGGGGCGGGCAGCCCCAGCATTTT
17,TRBJ1-3,-,TRBV5-4,-,CASSGWTPKSSGNTIYF,TGTGCCAGCAGCGGGTGGACACCTAAAAGCTCTGGAAACACCATATATTTT
15,TRBJ1-4,-,TRBV19,-,CASSPGGQHSEKLFF,TGTGCCAGTAGCCCAGGCGGACAGCATTCTGAAAAACTGTTTTTT
15,TRBJ1-5,-,TRBV27,-,CASSLRSGVNQPQHF,TGTGCCAGCAGTTTAAGGTCAGGGGTCAATCAGCCCCAGCATTTT
16,TRBJ2-7,-,TRBV23-1,-,CASSQFNPDISHEQYF,TGCGCCAGCAGTCAATTTAATCCCGATATTAGTCACGAGCAGTACTTC
13,TRBJ1-5,few,TRBV27,-,CASSFTNNQPQHF,TGTGCCAGCAGTTTTACGAACAATCAGCCCCAGCATTTT
19,TRBJ1-2,few,TRBV4-1,TRBD1,CASSPLFAGTGGSLEGYTF,TGCGCCAGCAGCCCCCTTTTTGCCGGGACAGGGGGCAGCCTCGAAGGCTACACCTTC
13,TRBJ2-5,-,TRBV11-3,-,CASSLEPQETQYF,TGTGCCAGCAGCTTAGAACCACAAGAGACCCAGTACTTC
12,TRBJ1-2,-,TRBV28,-,CASMGALRGYTF,TGTGCCAGCATGGGGGCGCTTAGGGGCTACACCTTC
13,TRBJ1-2,-,TRBV21-1,-,CASSRTGGYGYTF,TGTGCCAGCAGCAGAACAGGGGGGTATGGCTACACCTTC
12,TRBJ1-1,-,TRBV6-6,-,CASGPGNTEAFF,TGTGCCAGCGGACCCGGGAACACTGAAGCTTTCTTT
19,TRBJ2-6,once,TRBV4-1,TRBD2,CASSQRALAGGSGANVLTF,TGCGCCAGCAGCCAGCGCGCACTAGCGGGAGGGTCGGGGGCCAACGTCCTGACTTTC
14,TRBJ1-1,-,TRBV27,-,CASHLNSPGTEAFF,TGTGCCAGCCACCTGAACAGCCCGGGCACTGAAGCTTTCTTT
14,TRBJ1-4,-,TRBV5-1,-,CASRQAETNEKLFF,TGCGCCAGCAGACAGGCAGAAACTAATGAAAAACTGTTTTTT
14,TRBJ1-1,-,TRBV11-3,TRBD1,CASSTTGGETEAFF,TGTGCCAGCAGCACCACAGGGGGCGAAACTGAAGCTTTCTTT
14,TRBJ1-1,-,TRBV5-1,-,CASSPGDGNTEAFF,TGCGCCAGCAGCCCCGGGGACGGCAACACTGAAGCTTTCTTT
16,TRBJ1-4,-,TRBV9,TRBD1,CASSVGPQGDNQKLFF,TGTGCCAGCAGCGTAGGTCCCCAGGGGGATAATCAAAAACTGTTTTTT
16,TRBJ1-4,once,TRBV10-3,TRBD1,CAISPQGAGGNEKLFF,TGTGCCATCAGTCCGCAGGGGGCCGGGGGTAATGAAAAACTGTTTTTT
14,TRBJ2-7,-,TRBV7-9,-,CASSLGLATYEQYF,TGTGCCAGCAGCTTAGGGCTAGCCACCTACGAGCAGTACTTC
15,TRBJ2-3,-,TRBV23-1,-,CASSHTSQSTDTQYF,TGCGCCAGCAGTCATACTAGCCAGAGCACAGATACGCAGTATTTT
13,TRBJ2-7,-,TRBV28,-,CASGQGGGYEQYF,TGTGCCAGCGGGCAGGGAGGCGGCTACGAGCAGTACTTC